Given below is one TCR beta chain in context. Produced via immunoSEQ multiplex PCR; TCRdb's table is partial and in-frame only. The sample includes 75,000 to 95,000 clones, about 89% seen only once; the top ten take roughly 9.7%. The germline CDR1 and CDR2 sequences are SGHKS and YYEKEE (reference sequence). This CDR3 spans 16 amino acids. V gave up 1 base and J gave up 6 bases; unmatched junction bases: 9. This sample is drawn from a study of control samples from healthy donors and cancer patients. This clonotype originated in a woman aged 50 to 60 with colorectal cancer. Specimen: PBMCs. The V call is TRBV5-5, the J call TRBJ1-2; 10 bases map to TRBD1. The CDR3 spells CASSLYFLGTGDGYTF. The CDR3 bases are TGTGCCAGCAGCTTGTACTTCCTCGGGACAGGGGATGGCTACACCTTC.